Sequencing of this T cell receptor beta chain was carried out in a study of shared clonotypes between healthy human individuals. Overall study: Ranging from 18 to 49 in age, donors were a couple of women and a few men.

Study observations and caveats: On the whole, naive subsets had larger estimated richness than memory subsets had. Blood was the sole source, and tissue repertoires probably differ.

Data came from immunoSEQ multiplex PCR; TCRdb stores just in-frame clones and leaves some out. The table lists approximately 2.4 million clones, under 97% of them singletons, with roughly 0.13% in the top ten. The CDR3 runs 14 residues. The germline gives CDR1 SGHDT, CDR2 YYEEEE. V was trimmed by 4 bases and J by 1 base, leaving 11 bases between them. Comment on this clone: Its specificity is unknown.

This chain joins TRBV5-6 and TRBJ2-5; maybe TRBD2 (5 bases). The sequenced sample was naive CD4+ T cells sorted from blood. Indicated subset: CD45RA+ positively selected. The sequence derives from a man younger than 35 in good health. The DNA for the CDR3 is TGTGCCAGCAGCACAACGGGGTTCCAAGAGACCCAGTACTTC. Its protein is CASSTTGFQETQYF.